This T cell receptor (beta chain) originates from a study of blood T cells in healthy people across ages. In regard to this clonotype: Germline is not matched at one junction end, which may reflect a read error.

The CDR3 is 14 amino acids. Germline V gene data show CDR1 as SEHNR and CDR2 as FQNEAQ (reference sequence). PCR was performed a second time for about 6 to 12 cycles using a sample-barcoded 5' primer and a J-beta primer mix. TCRdb reprocessed the 5' RACE reads via MiXCR and lists one record per CDR3 protein. The table includes about 780,000 distinct CDR3 sequences, less than 60% detected once. Sample: blood. This chain links TRBV7-9 with TRBJ2-4, with TRBD1 as a possible D gene (6 bases). The DNA end is more similar to TRBJ2-7, so the J call may be wrong. The origin of this receptor is an elderly man in good health. The CDR3 loop reads CVSSLGQPLGEQYF. The CDR3 region has the DNA TGTGTCAGCAGCTTAGGACAGCCCCTCGGCGAGCAGTACTTC.